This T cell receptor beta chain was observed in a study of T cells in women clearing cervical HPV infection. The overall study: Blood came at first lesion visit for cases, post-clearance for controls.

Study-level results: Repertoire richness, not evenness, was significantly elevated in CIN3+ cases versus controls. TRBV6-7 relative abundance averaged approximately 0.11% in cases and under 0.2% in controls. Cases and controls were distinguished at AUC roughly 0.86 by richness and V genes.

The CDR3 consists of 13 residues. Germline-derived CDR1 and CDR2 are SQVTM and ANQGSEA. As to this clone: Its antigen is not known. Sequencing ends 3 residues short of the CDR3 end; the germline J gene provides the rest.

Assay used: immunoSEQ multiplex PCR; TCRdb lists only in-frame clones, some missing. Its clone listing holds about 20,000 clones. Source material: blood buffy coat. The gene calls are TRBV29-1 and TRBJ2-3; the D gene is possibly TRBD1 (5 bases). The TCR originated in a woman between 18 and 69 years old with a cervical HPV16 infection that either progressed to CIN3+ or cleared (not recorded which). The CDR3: CSVGGAGKETQYF. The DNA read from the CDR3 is TGCAGCGTTGGGGGCGCAGGGAAAGAGACG.